This is a list of T cell receptor beta chains from one sample in a study of cytomegalovirus exposure and HLA in healthy donors. Data came from immunoSEQ multiplex PCR; TCRdb stores just in-frame clones and leaves some out. The table lists approximately 130,000 clones, under 85% of them singletons. The sequenced material came from PBMCs. Source of these receptors: a man between 18 and 35 years old in good health and CMV-seropositive. Both conserved end residues are part of each CDR3. The D gene is left open where the match is weak. Clone size appears in some rows only: once, few, many, or a class for an expanded clone.

TRBJ2-3	.	TRBD2	TRBV6-6	TGTGCCAGCAGACAAGGACTAGCGGGAACAGATACGCAGTATTTT	CASRQGLAGTDTQYF
TRBJ1-1	.	.	TRBV7-9	TGTGCCAGCAGCGTCGGAACAGGGTATGCTGAAGCTTTCTTT	CASSVGTGYAEAFF
TRBJ2-7	.	.	TRBV6-1	TGTGCCAGCACCAGGGAAATTGGCGAGCAGTACTTC	CASTREIGEQYF
TRBJ2-3	once	.	TRBV7-8	TGTGCCAGCAGCTTTAGCGGCCCACCGGCAGATACGCAGTATTTT	CASSFSGPPADTQYF
TRBJ2-2	once	.	TRBV7-9	TGTGCCAGCAGCACAAATATTCAGCGTCTCAGGAACACCGGGGAGCTGTTTTTT	CASSTNIQRLRNTGELFF
TRBJ2-5	.	TRBD2	TRBV28	TGTGCCAGCAGTTTATCCTACGGGGGGGAAGAGACCCAGTACTTC	CASSLSYGGEETQYF
TRBJ1-1	.	.	TRBV27	TGTGCCAGCGGTAAGACATGGGGAGGGGACACTGAAGCTTTCTTT	CASGKTWGGDTEAFF
TRBJ2-2	.	.	TRBV6-5	TGTGCCAGCAGAAGCGGAGGGAACACCGGGGAGCTGTTTTTT	CASRSGGNTGELFF
TRBJ1-6	.	.	TRBV27	TGTGCCAGCAGTTTCTTCGGACTAGGCCGGAGCTCCTATAATTCACCCCTCCACTTT	CASSFFGLGRSSYNSPLHF
TRBJ1-1	.	.	TRBV19	TGTGCCAGTAGTTACCAGGGTCTGGACACTGAAGCTTTCTTT	CASSYQGLDTEAFF
TRBJ1-5	few	.	TRBV7-9	TGTGCCAGCAGCAGTCGGGGGAACCATCAGCCCCAGCATTTT	CASSSRGNHQPQHF
TRBJ1-2	few	TRBD1	TRBV7-9	TGTGCCAGCAGCTTATCAGGGGGAGATGGCTACACCTTC	CASSLSGGDGYTF
TRBJ2-1	.	TRBD2	TRBV5-4	TGTGCCAGCACCCTAGCGGGAGACGGGAATGAGCAGTTCTTC	CASTLAGDGNEQFF
TRBJ2-1	.	TRBD2	TRBV2	TGTGCCAACGGACTAGCGGGAGTAAGAGAGCAGTTCTTC	CANGLAGVREQFF
TRBJ1-2	.	.	TRBV7-2	TGTGCCAGCAGCTTAGAAGGGGGACGGAGGTTACAAGGCTACACCTTC	CASSLEGGRRLQGYTF
TRBJ1-2	.	.	TRBV28	TGTGCCAGCAGTTTAGGCCAGGGGATTGGCTACACCTTC	CASSLGQGIGYTF
TRBJ2-2	.	TRBD1	TRBV5-5	TGTGCCAGCAGCTATACGAACACGGGACAGCGCGGGGAGCTGTTTTTT	CASSYTNTGQRGELFF
TRBJ2-7	.	.	TRBV5-4	TGTGCCGTTCAATCGGGGTACGAGCAGTACTTC	CAVQSGYEQYF
TRBJ2-2	.	.	TRBV6-1	TGTGCCAGCAGTGAAACTGTCGGGGAGCTGTTTTTT	CASSETVGELFF
TRBJ2-7	.	.	TRBV19	TGTGCCAGTAGTATAGGATACAGGGACGAGCAGTACTTC	CASSIGYRDEQYF
TRBJ1-2	once	.	TRBV5-5	TGTGCCAGCAGCTTGCCCCAGATCTATGGCTACACCTTC	CASSLPQIYGYTF
TRBJ2-5	once	.	TRBV6-5	TGTGCCAGCAGTAGGGCGGGCTTCGAGACCCAGTACTTC	CASSRAGFETQYF
TRBJ1-2	.	.	TRBV21-1	TGTGCCAGCAGCCTCCCCCCCGGAGGAAGCTATGGCTACACCTTC	CASSLPPGGSYGYTF
TRBJ2-3	.	TRBD2	TRBV11-2	TGTGCCAGCAGCTTTGACGGGCTAGCGGGGCGCTTATACACAGATACGCAGTATTTT	CASSFDGLAGRLYTDTQYF
TRBJ2-5	once	TRBD1	TRBV7-3	TGTGCCAGCAGCAGGCAGGGGGAAGAGACCCAGTACTTC	CASSRQGEETQYF